This T cell receptor (beta chain) was documented in a study of T cell responses to AZD1222 COVID-19 vaccine (dated by TCRdb to about 2021). For the wider study: AZD1222 recipients whose second dose came at about 4 weeks and those whose second dose came at about 12 weeks were combined into one group, since spike-specific TCR depth and breadth did not differ between the two schedules. A total of 233 trial participants underwent TCR sequencing, of whom some 200 had received two doses of AZD1222 and approximately 25 had received two doses of the MenACWY control vaccine. Enrollment into the trials was organized by age into subgroups of 18-55, 56-69 and 70-plus years, and those subgroups contained roughly 150, 30 and 60 TCR-sequenced participants, respectively. General conclusions and limits of the study: Because no samples from the day 14 peak response were available, repertoires could be characterized only after the peak T cell response. Spike-specific TCR breadth and depth rose significantly after two AZD1222 doses compared with day 0 and with MenACWY recipients. Most participants were white British and females outnumbered males, and the authors suggested that clonal diversity may have been underestimated. Only 5 to 7 AZD1222 recipients were SARS-CoV-2 seropositive at baseline, limiting conclusions about previously exposed vaccinees. Reportedly, almost half of the unique spike-specific TCRs recognized epitopes lying outside the regions that are mutated in the B.1.351 and B.1.1.7 variants. The 56-69-year group was small, and its depth increase did not reach significance, likely because of low power. The whole spike protein was spanned by vaccine-associated CD4 TCRs, and dominant responses were seen in regions 160-218 and 743-854.

The CDR3 regions of human TCRbeta chains were analyzed by immunosequencing. Under the source paper's analysis protocol: TCRs in the repertoires were compared against a reference library of SARS-CoV-2-specific TCRs that had been generated with the MIRA antigen-specificity platform. Breadth was defined as the fraction of unique TCRs that were SARS-CoV-2-associated, and depth was defined as the fraction of total T cells that were SARS-CoV-2-associated. Using the MIRA data, each spike-specific TCR was assigned both to the spike region to which the TCR was reactive and to a CD4 or CD8 class. Log10-transformed breadth and depth values were compared by one-way ANOVA with Sidak's multiple comparisons tests. As stored in TCRdb, this immuneACCESS dataset retains in-frame rearrangements with V and J assigned. A fraction of the clones does not appear; measured against another copy, unresolved V genes explain less than half of the discrepancy, and the remainder lacks a known reason. The DNA was the basis for D and trimming; V, J and clone size are from that table. The sample table lists some 150,000 clones, about 92% of them with a count of one. The top ten hold roughly 9% of the sample.

The trim is 6 bases for V and 8 bases for J, with a gap of 19 bases between the germline ends. Via the germline V gene (reference sequence), CDR1 is LNHDA and CDR2 SQIVND. The CDR3 holds 14 amino acids from the cysteine to the phenylalanine. Only CDR3 DNA remains: 42 bases, in frame from the first base. The time point label for this specimen denotes: baseline before first vaccination. Samples from vaccinated people were obtained from the UK trials COV001 and COV002, which included a single-blind randomized controlled phase 2/3 trial of AZD1222 (ChAdOx1 nCoV-19) in healthy adults. For TCRbeta chain sequencing, PBMC samples from trial participants were taken at day 0 and at day 28 after the second dose. With regard to this clone: Its antigen is still unknown. No base-level quality is on record; no much larger clone is a single base apart.

The TCR was taken from an adult in good health. The rearranged chain carries TRBV19 and TRBJ1-2; TRBD1 is a possible D gene, resting on 5 matching bases. The sequenced sample was peripheral blood, obtained on day 0 of AZD1222 vaccination. The nucleotide sequence reads TGTGCCAGTAGCCAAGACAACTCCCGGGGGGGCTACACCTTC. Translated, this gives CASSQDNSRGGYTF.